This is a list of T cell receptor beta chains from one sample in a study of PD-1 blockade in classical Hodgkin lymphoma. Assay used: immunoSEQ multiplex PCR; TCRdb lists only in-frame clones, some missing. Found here are tens of thousands of clones, roughly 94% of them singletons; the top ten hold 4.5% to 6%. What was sequenced was peripheral blood mononuclear cells (PBMCs). Every receptor here comes from a human donor with classical Hodgkin lymphoma. Both conserved end residues are part of each CDR3. The D gene is left open where the match is weak. Clone size is given for some rows only: seen once, a few or many times, or a class if the clone is expanded.

TRBV5-6	TRBD1	16	TRBJ1-4	-	CASSTRQGGANEKLFF	TGTGCCAGCAGCACCCGACAGGGTGGGGCTAATGAAAAACTGTTTTTT
TRBV11-2	-	15	TRBJ2-3	-	CASSLEVRILDTQYF	TGTGCCAGCAGCTTAGAGGTTAGGATTTTGGATACGCAGTATTTT
TRBV21-1	-	15	TRBJ1-4	-	CASSKARGQNEKLFF	TGTGCCAGCAGCAAAGCCAGGGGGCAAAATGAAAAACTGTTTTTT
TRBV9	-	15	TRBJ2-1	-	CASSPGALSYNEQFF	TGTGCCAGCAGCCCAGGGGCCCTCTCATACAATGAGCAGTTCTTC
TRBV6-1	-	14	TRBJ1-1	-	CASSARGANTEAFF	TGTGCCAGCAGTGCCCGTGGAGCGAACACTGAAGCTTTCTTT
TRBV5-4	-	12	TRBJ2-2	once	CASGTNTGELFF	TGTGCCAGCGGTACGAACACCGGGGAGCTGTTTTTT
TRBV11-2	-	16	TRBJ2-1	-	CASSVLWVSSYNEQFF	TGTGCCAGCAGCGTACTATGGGTAAGCTCCTACAATGAGCAGTTCTTC
TRBV19	-	14	TRBJ1-2	-	CASSIGDGYYGYTF	TGTGCCAGTAGTATCGGTGACGGATACTATGGCTACACCTTC
TRBV5-5	-	15	TRBJ2-1	-	CASSLHYRGYNEQFF	TGTGCCAGCAGCTTACACTACCGGGGCTACAATGAGCAGTTCTTC
TRBV29-1	-	15	TRBJ2-4	-	CSVSWTELAKNIQYF	TGCAGCGTGTCCTGGACAGAGCTAGCCAAAAACATTCAGTACTTC